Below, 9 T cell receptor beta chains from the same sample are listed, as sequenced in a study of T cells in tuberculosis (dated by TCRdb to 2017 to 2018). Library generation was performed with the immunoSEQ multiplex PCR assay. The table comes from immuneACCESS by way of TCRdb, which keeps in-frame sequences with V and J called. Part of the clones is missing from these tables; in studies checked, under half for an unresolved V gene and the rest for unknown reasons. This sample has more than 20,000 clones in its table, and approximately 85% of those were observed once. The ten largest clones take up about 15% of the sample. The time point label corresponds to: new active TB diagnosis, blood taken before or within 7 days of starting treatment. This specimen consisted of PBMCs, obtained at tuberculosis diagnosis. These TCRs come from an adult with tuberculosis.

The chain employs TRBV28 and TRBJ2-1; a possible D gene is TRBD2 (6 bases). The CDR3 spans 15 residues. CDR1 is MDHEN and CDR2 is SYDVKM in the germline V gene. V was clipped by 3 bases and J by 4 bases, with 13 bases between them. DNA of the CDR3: TGTGCCAGCAGTTTGGGGGGTCTTAGTTACAATGAGCAGTTCTTC. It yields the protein CASSLGGLSYNEQFF.

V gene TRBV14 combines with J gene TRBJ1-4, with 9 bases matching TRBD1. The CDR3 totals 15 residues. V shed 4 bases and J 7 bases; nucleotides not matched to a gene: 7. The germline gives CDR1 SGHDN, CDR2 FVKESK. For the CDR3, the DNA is TGTGCCAGCAGCCCCGGGACAGGGTGGGGTGAAAAACTGTTTTTT. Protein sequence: CASSPGTGWGEKLFF.

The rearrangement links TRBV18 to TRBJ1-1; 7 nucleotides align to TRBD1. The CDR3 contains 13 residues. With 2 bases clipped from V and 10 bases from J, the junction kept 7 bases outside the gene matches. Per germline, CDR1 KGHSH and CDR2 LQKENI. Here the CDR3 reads CASSPGDSRGAFF. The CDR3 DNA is TGTGCCAGCTCACCAGGGGACAGCCGGGGAGCTTTCTTT.

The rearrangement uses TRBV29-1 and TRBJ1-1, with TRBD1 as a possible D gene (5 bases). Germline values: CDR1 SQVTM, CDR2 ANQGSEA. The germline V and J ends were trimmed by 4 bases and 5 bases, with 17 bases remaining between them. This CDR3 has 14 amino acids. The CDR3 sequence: CSVVGIAGRTEAFF. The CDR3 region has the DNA TGCAGCGTTGTAGGAATTGCAGGGCGAACTGAAGCTTTCTTT.

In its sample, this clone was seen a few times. The CDR3 DNA reads as TGTGCCAGTAGTATCGCAGGGGGTACTGAAGCTTTCTTT. Residues: CASSIAGGTEAFF. The chain couples TRBV19 to TRBJ1-1; 7 bases match TRBD1. Germline V gene lookup returns CDR1 LNHDA and CDR2 SQIVND (reference sequence). The ends lost 3 bases at V and 5 bases at J; junction bases unmatched: 3. The CDR3 has 13 amino acids.

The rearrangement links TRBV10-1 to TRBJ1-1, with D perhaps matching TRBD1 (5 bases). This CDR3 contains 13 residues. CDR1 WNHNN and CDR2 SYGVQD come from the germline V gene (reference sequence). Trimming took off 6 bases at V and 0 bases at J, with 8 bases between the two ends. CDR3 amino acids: CASRQAMNTEAFF. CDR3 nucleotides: TGCGCCAGCAGACAGGCTATGAACACTGAAGCTTTCTTT.

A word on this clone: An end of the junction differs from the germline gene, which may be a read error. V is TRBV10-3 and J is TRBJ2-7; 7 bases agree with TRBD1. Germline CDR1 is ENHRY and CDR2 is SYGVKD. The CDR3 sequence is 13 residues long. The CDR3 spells CAITETGQHEQYF. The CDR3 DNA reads TGTGCCATCACTGAGACAGGGCAGCACGAGCAGTACTTC.

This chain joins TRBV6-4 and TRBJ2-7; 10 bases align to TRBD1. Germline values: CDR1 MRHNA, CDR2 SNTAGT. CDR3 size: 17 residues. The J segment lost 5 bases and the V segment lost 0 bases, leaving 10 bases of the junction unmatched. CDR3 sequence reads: CASSDSLEGQGFNEQYF. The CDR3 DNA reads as TGTGCCAGCAGTGACTCGTTGGAGGGACAGGGGTTTAACGAGCAGTACTTC.

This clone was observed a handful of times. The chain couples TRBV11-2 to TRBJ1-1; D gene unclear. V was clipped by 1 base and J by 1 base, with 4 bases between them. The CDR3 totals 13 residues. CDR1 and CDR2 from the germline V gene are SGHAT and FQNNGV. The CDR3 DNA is TGTGCCAGCAGCTTAGGACAGAACACTGAAGCTTTCTTT. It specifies CASSLGQNTEAFF.